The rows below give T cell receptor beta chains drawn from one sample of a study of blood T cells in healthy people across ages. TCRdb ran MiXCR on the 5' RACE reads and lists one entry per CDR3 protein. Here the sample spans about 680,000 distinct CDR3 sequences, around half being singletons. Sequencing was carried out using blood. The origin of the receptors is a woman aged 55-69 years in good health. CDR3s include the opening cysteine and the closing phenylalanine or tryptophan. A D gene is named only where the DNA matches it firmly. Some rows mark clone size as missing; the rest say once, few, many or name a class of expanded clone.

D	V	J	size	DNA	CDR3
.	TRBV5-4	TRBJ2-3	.	TGTGCCAGCAGCTTGAGGCCCCGGGGAGATACGCAGTATTTT	CASSLRPRGDTQYF
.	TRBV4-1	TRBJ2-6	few	TGCGCCAGCAGCCGATACATTAGCTCTGGGGCCAACGTCCTGACTTTC	CASSRYISSGANVLTF
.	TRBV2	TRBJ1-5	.	TGTGCCAGCAGTGAAGGGGGAGGGGTTCAGCCCCAGCATTTT	CASSEGGGVQPQHF
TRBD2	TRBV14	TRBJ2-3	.	TGTGCCAGCAGCCTAGCGGGAGGAGCAGATACGCAGTATTTT	CASSLAGGADTQYF
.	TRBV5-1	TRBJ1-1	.	TGCGCCAGCAGCTTGTACGGGCCGGGGACGAACACTGAAGCTTTCTTT	CASSLYGPGTNTEAFF
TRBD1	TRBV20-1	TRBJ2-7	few	TGCAGTGCTGAGTCAGGACAGGGGGGGAGCGACGAGCAGTACTTC	CSAESGQGGSDEQYF
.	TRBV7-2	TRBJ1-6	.	TGTGCCAGCAGCTCGAACGGTGATTCACCCCTCCACTTT	CASSSNGDSPLHF
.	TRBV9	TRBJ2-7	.	TGTGCCAGCAGCGTAGACGGGAGTCGCTACGAGCAGTACTTC	CASSVDGSRYEQYF
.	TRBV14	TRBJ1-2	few	TGTGCCAGCAGCCAAGCCCCGTCGGAGATCAATGGCTACACCTTC	CASSQAPSEINGYTF
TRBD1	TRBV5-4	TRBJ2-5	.	TGTGCCAGCAGCTTTACACAGGGGGAGACCCAGTACTTC	CASSFTQGETQYF
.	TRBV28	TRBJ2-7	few	TGTGCCAGCAGTCAGTCATACCCCTACGAGCAGTACTTC	CASSQSYPYEQYF
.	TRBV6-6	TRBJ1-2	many	TGTGCCAGCAGTTACTCTGGGGATGGCTACACCTTC	CASSYSGDGYTF
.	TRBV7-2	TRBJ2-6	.	TGTGCCAGCAGTTTGGAGGGCCGCTCTGGGGCCAACGTCCTGACTTTC	CASSLEGRSGANVLTF
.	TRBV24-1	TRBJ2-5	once	TGTGCCACCAGTGATTCGGCCTTGGGACGTCACAAAGAGACCCAGTACTTC	CATSDSALGRHKETQYF
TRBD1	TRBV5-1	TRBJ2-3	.	TGCGCCAGCAGCGTGGGACAGGTGGGCACAGATACGCAGTATTTT	CASSVGQVGTDTQYF
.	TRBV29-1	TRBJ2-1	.	TGCAGCGCCCCCTCTGGGGATGAGCAGTTCTTC	CSAPSGDEQFF
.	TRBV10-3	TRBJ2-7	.	TGTGCCATCAGTAAACTAAACTACGAGCAGTACTTC	CAISKLNYEQYF
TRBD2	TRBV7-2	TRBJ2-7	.	TGTGCCAGCAGCTCACGGCGGGAGCGAAATAATGAGCAGTACTTC	CASSSRRERNNEQYF
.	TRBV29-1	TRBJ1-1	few	TGCAGCGTAAGGGCCTACACTGAAGCTTTCTTT	CSVRAYTEAFF
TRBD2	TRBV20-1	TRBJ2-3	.	TGCAGTGCTCTCGATAGCGGGAGGGGAATAGGTACGCAGTATTTT	CSALDSGRGIGTQYF
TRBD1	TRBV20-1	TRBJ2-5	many	TGCAGTGTCCTTGACAGGGAGCGAGTGGGGAATGAGCAGTACTTC	CSVLDRERVGNEQYF
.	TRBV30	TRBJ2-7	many	TGTGCCTGGAGTGACAGGAGTTGGAGCTCCTACGAGCAGTACTTC	CAWSDRSWSSYEQYF
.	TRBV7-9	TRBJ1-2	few	TGTGCCAGCAGCTCCGGTAGTGTCCTGCGCGCTGGCTACACCTTC	CASSSGSVLRAGYTF
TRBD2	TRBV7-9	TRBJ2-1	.	TGTGCCAGCAGCTCCGTCAGCGGGAGGGTCAATGAGCAGTTCTTC	CASSSVSGRVNEQFF